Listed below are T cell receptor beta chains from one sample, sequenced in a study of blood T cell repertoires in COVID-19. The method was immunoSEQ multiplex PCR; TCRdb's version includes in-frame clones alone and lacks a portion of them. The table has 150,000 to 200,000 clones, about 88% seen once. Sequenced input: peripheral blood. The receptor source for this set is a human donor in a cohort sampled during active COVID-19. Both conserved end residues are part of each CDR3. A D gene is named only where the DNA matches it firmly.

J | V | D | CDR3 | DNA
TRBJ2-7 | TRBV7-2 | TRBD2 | CASSLASLRLAGYYEQYF | TGTGCCAGCAGCTTAGCGTCGCTTCGGCTAGCGGGGTACTACGAGCAGTACTTC
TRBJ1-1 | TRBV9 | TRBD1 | CASSGSTGGAFF | TGTGCCAGCAGCGGGTCCACAGGGGGAGCTTTCTTT
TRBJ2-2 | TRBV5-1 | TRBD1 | CASSSRTGGDGELFF | TGCGCCAGCAGCTCCAGGACAGGGGGGGACGGGGAGCTGTTTTTT
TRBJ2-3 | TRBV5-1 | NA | CASSLEGGFTDTQYF | TGCGCCAGCAGCTTGGAAGGAGGTTTCACAGATACGCAGTATTTT
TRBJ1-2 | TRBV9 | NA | CASSVQGNGGYTF | TGTGCCAGCAGCGTACAGGGAAATGGTGGCTACACCTTC
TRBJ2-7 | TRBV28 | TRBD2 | CASRKDSGRDEQYF | TGTGCCAGCCGGAAAGACAGCGGGAGAGACGAGCAGTACTTC
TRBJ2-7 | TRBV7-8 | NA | CASSLDRTYEQYF | TGTGCCAGCAGCTTAGACAGGACCTACGAGCAGTACTTC
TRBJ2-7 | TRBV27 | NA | CASSLRFGVHEQYF | TGTGCCAGCAGTTTACGTTTCGGGGTCCACGAGCAGTACTTC
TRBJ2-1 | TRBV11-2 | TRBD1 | CASSLEVGTGRQFF | TGTGCCAGCAGCTTAGAAGTCGGGACAGGGAGGCAGTTCTTC
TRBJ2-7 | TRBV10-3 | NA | CAISESTVMGQVREQYF | TGTGCCATCAGTGAGTCGACCGTAATGGGACAAGTTAGAGAGCAGTACTTC
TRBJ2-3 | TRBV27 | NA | CASSWRRVMASTDTQYF | TGTGCCAGCAGTTGGCGGCGGGTTATGGCTAGCACAGATACGCAGTATTTT
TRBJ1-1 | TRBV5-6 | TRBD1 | CASSLSLRVTGSNTEAFF | TGTGCCAGCAGCTTATCTTTACGGGTGACAGGGTCGAACACTGAAGCTTTCTTT
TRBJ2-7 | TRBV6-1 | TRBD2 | CASSEWTSGPYEQYF | TGTGCCAGCAGTGAATGGACTAGCGGTCCCTACGAGCAGTACTTC
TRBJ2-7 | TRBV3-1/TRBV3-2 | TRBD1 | CASSRQGVRTNEQYF | TGTGCCAGCAGCCGACAGGGAGTCAGAACTAACGAGCAGTACTTC